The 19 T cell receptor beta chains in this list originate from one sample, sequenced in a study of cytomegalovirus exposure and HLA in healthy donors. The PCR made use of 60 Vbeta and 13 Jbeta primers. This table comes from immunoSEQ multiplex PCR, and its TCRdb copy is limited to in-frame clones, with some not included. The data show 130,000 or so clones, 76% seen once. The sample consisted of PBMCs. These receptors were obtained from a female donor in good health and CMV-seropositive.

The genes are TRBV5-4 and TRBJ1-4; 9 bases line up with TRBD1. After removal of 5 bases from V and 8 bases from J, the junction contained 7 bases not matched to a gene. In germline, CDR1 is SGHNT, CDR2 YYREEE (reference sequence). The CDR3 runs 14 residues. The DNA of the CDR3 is TGTGCCAGCAGATCACAGGGGGCTGGGGAAAAACTGTTTTTT. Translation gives CASRSQGAGEKLFF. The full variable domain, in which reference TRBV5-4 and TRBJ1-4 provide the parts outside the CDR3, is ETGVTQSPTHLIKTRGQQVTLRCSSQSGHNTVSWYQQALGQGPQFIFQYYREEENGRGNFPPRFSGLQFPNYSSELNVNALELDDSALYLCASRSQGAGEKLFFGSGTQLSVL.

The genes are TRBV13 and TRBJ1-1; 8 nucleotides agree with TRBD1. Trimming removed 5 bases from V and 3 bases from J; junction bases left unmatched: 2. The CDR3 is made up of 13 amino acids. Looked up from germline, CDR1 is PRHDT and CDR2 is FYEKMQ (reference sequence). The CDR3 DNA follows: TGTGCCAGCAGCCAACAGGGGGACACTGAAGCTTTCTTT. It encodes CASSQQGDTEAFF.

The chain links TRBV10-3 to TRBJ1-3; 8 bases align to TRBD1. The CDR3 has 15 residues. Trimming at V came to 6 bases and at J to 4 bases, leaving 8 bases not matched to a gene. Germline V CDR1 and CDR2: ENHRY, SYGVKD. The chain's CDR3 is CAIRTGERSGNTIYF. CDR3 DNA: TGTGCCATCAGGACAGGGGAAAGGTCCGGAAACACCATATATTTT.

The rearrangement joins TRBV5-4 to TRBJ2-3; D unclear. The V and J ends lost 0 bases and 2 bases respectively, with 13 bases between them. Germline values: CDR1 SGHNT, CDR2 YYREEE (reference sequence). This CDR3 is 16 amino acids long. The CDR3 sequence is CASSLAQAISTDTQYF. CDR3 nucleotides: TGTGCCAGCAGCTTGGCCCAAGCTATCTCCACAGATACGCAGTATTTT.

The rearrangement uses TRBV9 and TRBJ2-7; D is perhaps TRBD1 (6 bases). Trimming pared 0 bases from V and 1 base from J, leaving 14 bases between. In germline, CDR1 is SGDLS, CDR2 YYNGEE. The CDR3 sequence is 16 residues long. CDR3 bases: TGTGCCAGCAGCGTAGGATCCAGGGGAGCGTCCTACGAGCAGTACTTC. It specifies CASSVGSRGASYEQYF.

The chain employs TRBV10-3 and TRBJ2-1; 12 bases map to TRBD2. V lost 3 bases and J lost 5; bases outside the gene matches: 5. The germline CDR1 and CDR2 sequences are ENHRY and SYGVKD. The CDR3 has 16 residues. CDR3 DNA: TGTGCCATCAGTGACCCACTAGCGGGGGGAGACAATGAGCAGTTCTTC. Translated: CAISDPLAGGDNEQFF.

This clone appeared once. CDR3 bases: TGCGCCAGCAGCCGCATTGACAGCCGCACAGATACGCAGTATTTT. It translates to CASSRIDSRTDTQYF. The chain uses TRBV5-1 and TRBJ2-3, with a possible D match to TRBD1 (5 bases). This CDR3 has 15 amino acids. V shed 4 bases and J shed 1 base, with 13 bases lying between them. Germline V gene data show CDR1 as SGHRS and CDR2 as YFSETQ.

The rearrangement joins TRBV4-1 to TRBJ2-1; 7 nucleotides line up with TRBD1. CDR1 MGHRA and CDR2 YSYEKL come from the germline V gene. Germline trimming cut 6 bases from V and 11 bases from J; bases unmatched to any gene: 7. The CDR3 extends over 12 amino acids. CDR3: CASSLRQGQQFF. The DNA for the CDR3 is TGCGCCAGCAGTCTTAGACAGGGACAGCAGTTCTTC.

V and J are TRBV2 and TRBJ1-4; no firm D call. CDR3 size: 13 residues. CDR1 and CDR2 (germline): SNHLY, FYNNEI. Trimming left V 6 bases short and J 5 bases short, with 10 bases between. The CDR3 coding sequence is TGTGCCAGCAGCATACAGATAAATGAAAAACTGTTTTTT. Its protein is CASSIQINEKLFF.

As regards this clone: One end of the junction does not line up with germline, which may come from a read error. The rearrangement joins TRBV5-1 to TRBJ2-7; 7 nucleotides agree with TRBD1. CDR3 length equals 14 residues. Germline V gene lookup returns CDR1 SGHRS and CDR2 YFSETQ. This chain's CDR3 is CASSLGQLTYEQYF. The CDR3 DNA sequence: TGCGCCAGCAGTTTGGGACAGCTCACCTACGAGCAGTACTTC.

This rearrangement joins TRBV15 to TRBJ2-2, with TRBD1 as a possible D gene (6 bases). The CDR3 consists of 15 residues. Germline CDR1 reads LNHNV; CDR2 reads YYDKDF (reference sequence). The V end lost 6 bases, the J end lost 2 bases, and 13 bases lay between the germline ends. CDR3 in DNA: TGTGCCACCAGAACGGACAGAGCTAACACCGGGGAGCTGTTTTTT. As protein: CATRTDRANTGELFF.

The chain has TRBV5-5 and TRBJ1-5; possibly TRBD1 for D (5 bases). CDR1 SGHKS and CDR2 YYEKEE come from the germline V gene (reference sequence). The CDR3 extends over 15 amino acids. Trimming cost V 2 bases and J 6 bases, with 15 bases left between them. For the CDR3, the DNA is TGTGCCAGCAGCTTAGGGGATTATGCCCGTCAGCCCCAGCATTTT. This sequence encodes CASSLGDYARQPQHF.

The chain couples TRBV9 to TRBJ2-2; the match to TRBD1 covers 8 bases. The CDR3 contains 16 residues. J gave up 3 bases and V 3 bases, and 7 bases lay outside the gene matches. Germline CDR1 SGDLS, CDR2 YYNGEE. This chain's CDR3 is CASSAQTGVYTGELFF. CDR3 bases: TGTGCCAGCAGCGCACAGACAGGGGTCTACACCGGGGAGCTGTTTTTT.

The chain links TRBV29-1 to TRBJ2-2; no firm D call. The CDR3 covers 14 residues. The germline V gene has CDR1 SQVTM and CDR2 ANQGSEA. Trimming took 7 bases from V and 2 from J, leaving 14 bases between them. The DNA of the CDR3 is TGCAGCGCCCGGCCCGACACAAACACCGGGGAGCTGTTTTTT. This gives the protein CSARPDTNTGELFF.

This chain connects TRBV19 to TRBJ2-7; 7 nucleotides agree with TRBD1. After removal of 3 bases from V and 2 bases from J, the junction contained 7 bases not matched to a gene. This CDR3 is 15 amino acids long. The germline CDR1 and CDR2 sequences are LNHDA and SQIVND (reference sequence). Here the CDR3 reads CASSITGAGTYEQYF. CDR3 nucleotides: TGTGCCAGTAGTATCACAGGGGCAGGGACCTACGAGCAGTACTTC.

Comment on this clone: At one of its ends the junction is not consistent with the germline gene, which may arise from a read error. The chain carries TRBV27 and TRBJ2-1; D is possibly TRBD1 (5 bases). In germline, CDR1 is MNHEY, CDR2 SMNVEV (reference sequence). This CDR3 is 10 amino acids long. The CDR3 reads CAVQGNEQFF. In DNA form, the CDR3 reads TGCGCGGTCCAGGGTAATGAGCAGTTCTTC.

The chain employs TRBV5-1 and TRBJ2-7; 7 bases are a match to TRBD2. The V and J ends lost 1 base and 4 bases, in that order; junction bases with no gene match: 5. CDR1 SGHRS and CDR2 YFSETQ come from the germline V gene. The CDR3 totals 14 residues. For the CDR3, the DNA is TGCGCCAGCAGCTTGTTGGGGCGGGAGTACGAGCAGTACTTC. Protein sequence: CASSLLGREYEQYF.

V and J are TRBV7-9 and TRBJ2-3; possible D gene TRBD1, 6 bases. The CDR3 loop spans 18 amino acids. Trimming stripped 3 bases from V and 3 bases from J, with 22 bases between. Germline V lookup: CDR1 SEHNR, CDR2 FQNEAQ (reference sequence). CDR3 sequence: CASSLPGVWGVSTDTQYF. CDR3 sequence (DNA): TGTGCCAGCAGCTTGCCAGGGGTTTGGGGTGTATCGACAGATACGCAGTATTTT.

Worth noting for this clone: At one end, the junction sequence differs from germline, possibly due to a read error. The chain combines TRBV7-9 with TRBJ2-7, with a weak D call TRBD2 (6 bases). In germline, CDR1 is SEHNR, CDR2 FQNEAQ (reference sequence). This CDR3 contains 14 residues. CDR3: CSSSLFSGVDEQYF. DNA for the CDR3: TGTTCCAGCAGCTTATTTTCGGGGGTCGACGAGCAGTACTTC. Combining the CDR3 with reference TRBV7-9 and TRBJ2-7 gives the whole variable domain DTGVSQNPRHKITKRGQNVTFRCDPISEHNRLYWYRQTLGQGPEFLTYFQNEAQLEKSRLLSDRFSAERPKGSFSTLEIQRTEQGDSAMYLCSSSLFSGVDEQYFGPGTRLTVT.